The clone carrying this T cell receptor (beta chain) appeared many times. Its target is not known. The data were obtained in a study of CD8 T cells in ankylosing spondylitis. V was trimmed by 0 bases and J by 8 bases, leaving 11 bases between them. The CDR3 runs 14 residues. Germline loops: CDR1 MNHEY, CDR2 SVGAGI. Study-level points and caveats: Characteristic, it appeared, of ankylosing spondylitis blood was a TCR beta motif of several highly homologous variants. Significant enrichment of disease-linked clones was reportedly seen in matched ankylosing spondylitis synovial fluid.

TCRdb independently ran MiXCR on the 5' RACE reads; one entry per CDR3 protein. The sample carries about 510,000 distinct CDR3 sequences, over 4% recorded once. The chain links TRBV6-5 to TRBJ2-1; tentatively, D is TRBD1 or TRBD2 (5 bases each). Specimen: blood, either unsorted or a sorted T cell fraction (not recorded which). The TCR originated in a male donor with ankylosing spondylitis. Here the CDR3 reads CASSYSMGEDEQFF. The CDR3 DNA sequence: TGTGCCAGCAGTTACTCGATGGGGGAAGATGAGCAGTTCTTC.